This T cell receptor (beta chain) derives from a study of shared clonotypes between healthy human individuals. Naive CD8 cells were CD45RO-negative, positively selected for CCR7, excluding terminally differentiated effector memory CD45RA+ cells. This table comes from immunoSEQ multiplex PCR, and its TCRdb copy is limited to in-frame clones, with some not included. The sample carries about 2,200,000 clones, more than 85% recorded once. Trimming cost V 0 bases and J 4 bases; bases outside gene matches: 14. The CDR3 is 20 amino acids. The germline V gene has CDR1 MGHRA and CDR2 YSYEKL. The TCR originated in a man aged 18 to 29 in good health. Some clones in this sample may be carry-over from other donors' samples. Sequencing was performed on naive CD8+ T cells from PBMCs. The chain joins TRBV4-1 to TRBJ2-7; 14 bases are shared with TRBD2. CDR3 protein: CASSQEAESGGLAGVYEQYF. The CDR3 bases are TGCGCCAGCAGCCAAGAAGCAGAGAGCGGGGGACTAGCGGGAGTTTACGAGCAGTACTTC.